This entry is about one TCR beta chain. The specificity of this receptor is unknown. Base qualities were left out, and no much larger clone turns up one base away. This entry is derived from a study of cytomegalovirus exposure and HLA in healthy donors (dated by TCRdb to between 2016 and 2019). General notes on the study: An earlier analysis of fewer than 750 of the donors reported 250 to 350 Gb of sequence data and 117 million unique TCR beta sequences obtained from some 200 million T cells. To study patterns of TCR occurrence, a later analysis re-analyzed previously published TCR beta repertoires from around 700 donors and added high-resolution HLA genotyping. Donor age, sex, ethnicity and CMV serostatus were collected together with the repertoire data. The study was designed to test whether signatures of past pathogen exposure could be identified by cataloging public T cell receptors. The study profiled the T cell repertoires of approximately 700 subjects by immunosequencing and related them to cytomegalovirus serostatus. In addition to the first cohort of 666 subjects, a separate validation cohort of over 90 different subjects was used. All discovery cohort repertoires had been generated on a single sequencing platform. An early release that covered fewer than 750 HLA-typed donors contained about 290 gigabases of sequencing data and about 84 million unique TCR sequences. Typing coverage varied by locus: about 620-630 donors for A, B, C, DRB1 and DQB1; 500 to 550 for DQA1; over 600 for DPA1; roughly 450 for DPB1. In a later genetic analysis, genome-wide SNP genotypes for 398 of the 666 donors were used, and that subset was treated as a discovery cohort. To predict cytomegalovirus infection status, the study brought together high-throughput TCR immunosequencing, statistical association of individual TCRs with disease status, and machine learning. Among some 400 genotyped donors of the cohort, an average of approximately 220,000 unique TCR beta nucleotide sequences was sequenced per donor, of which about 20% were non-productive. Rather than drawing on any new phenotypic data, the later analysis identified candidate immune exposures from TCR beta sequences and the way those sequences occurred across donors. Roughly five DR-DQ haplotypes were handled as single units for association and clustering because linkage in the cohort was strong. Of the roughly 410 genotyped donors, 65% to 90% were placed in the genetic ancestry cluster associated with self-reported Caucasian donors. HLA typing covered class I and class II loci at four-digit resolution. An earlier analysis of several hundred of the donors used high-throughput TCR beta sequencing to judge whether each TCR beta V gene segment behaved as functional or pseudogenic.

The cohort was made up of approximately 670 healthy bone marrow donors. At the time of sampling, every cohort member was nominally healthy, though immune exposures that went unrecorded were likely present. The donor tested CMV seronegative, placing the donor among the 350 or so seronegative members of the cohort. A peripheral blood sample was provided by each donor, and peripheral blood mononuclear cells were used for TCR beta sequencing. Genomic DNA extraction from the blood cell samples was performed with the Qiagen DNeasy Blood Extraction Kit. The library was built by means of the immunoSEQ multiplex PCR assay. For the multiplex PCR, a mixture combining 60 forward primers for TCR Vbeta segments and 13 reverse primers for TCR Jbeta segments was used. Amplification of the CDR3 region of rearranged TCR beta genes was performed with a multiplex PCR assay on genomic DNA. On the Illumina HiSeq System, the amplified TCR beta libraries were sequenced as 87-base-pair reads. Per the source publication's procedure: In a later analysis, 70 million to 95 million unique TCR beta chains were counted across the approximately 670 repertoires, and roughly 10 million of these chains were shared by at least two donors. A nearest-neighbor algorithm error-corrected the raw reads and collapsed the reads into unique sequences, merging closely related sequences to remove PCR and sequencing errors. V, D and J gene segments were assigned by aligning CDR3 sequences to IMGT reference sequences. For a sequence to be retained, a match of at least six nucleotides was required to both a V gene segment and a J gene segment. Rearrangements were called productive when the CDR3 lacked stop codons and stayed in frame with V and J; all others were non-productive. CDR3 was defined by IMGT convention, running from the second conserved V-encoded cysteine to the conserved J-encoded phenylalanine. The earlier analysis of some 580 of the donors excluded any sequence lacking an unambiguous match to a single V gene segment. In an earlier analysis of some 590 of the donors, V segments were called functional above 56.7% productive rearrangements and were called segregating when the between-donor standard deviation exceeded 5%. To diagnose cytomegalovirus status from the catalog of TCR beta chain sequences, a statistical classification framework was built. A later analysis assigned V and J genes by comparing TCR nucleotide sequences with IMGT/GENE-DB human TR gene sequences. Using the TCRdist pipeline, a later analysis assigned CDR3 sequences along with most-parsimonious VDJ recombination scenarios. A later analysis defined each TCR beta chain by its CDR3 amino acid sequence plus V-gene family, and excluded reads lacking a unique V-gene family. To address suspected cross-contamination and a sequencing artifact, a later analysis removed around 600 highly shared, low-generation-probability nucleotide sequences. For each public chain, a later analysis derived a clonal expansion index from normalized ranks of inferred template counts within each repertoire. In a later analysis, generation probabilities were computed with a VDJ recombination model fitted to out-of-frame rearrangements, and the resulting probabilities were checked against IGoR. Hypergeometric tests were used in a later analysis to score TCR-TCR, TCR-HLA and TCR-CMV co-occurrence, with a repertoire-size bias correction applied to the TCR pairs. In a later analysis, false discovery rates were estimated by permuting HLA or CMV assignments 20 times. A later analysis grouped co-occurring TCRs with DBSCAN, adding TCRdist sequence similarity when clustering within HLA-allele-positive subsets. Repertoires with fewer than 30,000 or more than 120,000 public chains were left out of co-occurrence clustering, as were several repertoires with anomalous nucleotide sharing. The table was pulled from immuneACCESS by TCRdb, which kept in-frame rearrangements only. Such tables lose some clones; where checked, under half of the loss comes from unresolved V genes, and the rest has no known cause. Clonal size and the V and J genes are those of that table, whereas D and trimming came from the DNA. Recorded for this sample are some 170,000 clones; roughly 80% of them occurred a single time. The ten largest clones capture about 4.5% of the sample.

Counted from cysteine to phenylalanine, this CDR3 has 15 amino acids. The read is trimmed to its CDR3 DNA, 45 bases read in frame from base 1. After removal of 1 base from V and 5 bases from J, the junction retains 6 bases not matched to a gene. Sequences SGHRS (CDR1) and YFSETQ (CDR2) are obtained from the germline V gene. What the study reported, not specific to this receptor: According to a later analysis, parvovirus B19, influenza, CMV and Epstein-Barr virus appeared linked to several top co-occurrence clusters. The cohort was sequenced for TCR beta chains only, and without alpha or paired-chain data the features that could be detected were limited. Correlated functional status among segregating V segments might be attributable to linkage disequilibrium, but an unknown experimental factor could not be ruled out. In a later analysis, TCR association rates were found to vary across HLA loci, with the most associated TCRs seen for DRB1 alleles and the fewest for HLA-C alleles. Because counts were too low, about 17 rarely observed V segments, including chromosome 9 orphons, were excluded from the earlier analysis of a few hundred of the donors. Presence/absence analyses assumed roughly uniform sequencing depth across donors, an assumption that may not hold. A later analysis found that HLA-associated TCR beta chains were more clonally expanded and had lower generation probabilities than equally common non-associated chains. A later analysis found that most CMV-associated TCR beta chains appeared HLA-restricted, with HLA associations seemingly driven largely by CMV exposure. Strong co-occurrence of HLA alleles, especially DR and DQ, made assigning TCR associations to individual alleles difficult. A cluster of highly shared sequence variants was judged likely to be a technical artifact of the sequencing pipeline. The authors suggested that the approach could potentially be extended to other disease states and immunological phenotypes. Across donors, most TCR sequences were observed very rarely, whereas some public TCRs were present in many individuals. A later analysis associated around 16,000 TCR beta sequences with specific HLA alleles at a false discovery rate of 0.05. Because the 87-base-pair reads could not distinguish some IMGT-functional V segments, including TRBV6-2 and TRBV6-3, those segments were excluded. Cytomegalovirus status was reported to be diagnosed by the classifier with high specificity and sensitivity in both the original and validation cohorts. For the cohort, immune exposure information was limited to CMV serostatus. A few of the identified cytomegalovirus-associated TCR beta chains were confirmed in vitro to be specific for cytomegalovirus antigens. Because HLA typing was unavailable for some donors at each locus, only the typed subset was used in association tests. Compared with the 666-donor mean, donors in an Asian-associated ancestry cluster had fewer N-insertions in productive TCRs, according to a later genetic analysis. In a later genetic analysis, a missense DCLRE1C variant was associated with V-gene and J-gene trimming of TCR beta chains, and the association was replicated in an independent cohort. The study listed 150 to 200 TCR beta chains as associated with cytomegalovirus. In an earlier analysis of some 500 of the donors, most TCR beta V segments were observed in productive rearrangements about 87% or about 30% of the time, broadly matching IMGT annotations. A further reported finding was that TCR beta sequences accurately predicted the HLA-A and HLA-B alleles for most subjects in the first cohort.

This receptor was taken from a man in his forties in good health and CMV-seronegative. Source material: PBMCs. The chain uses TRBV5-1 and TRBJ1-2; 9 bases in the junction line up with TRBD1. Here the CDR3 is given as CASSLNRGTGYGYTF. The sequenced DNA: TGCGCCAGCAGCTTGAACAGGGGGACAGGGTATGGCTACACCTTC.